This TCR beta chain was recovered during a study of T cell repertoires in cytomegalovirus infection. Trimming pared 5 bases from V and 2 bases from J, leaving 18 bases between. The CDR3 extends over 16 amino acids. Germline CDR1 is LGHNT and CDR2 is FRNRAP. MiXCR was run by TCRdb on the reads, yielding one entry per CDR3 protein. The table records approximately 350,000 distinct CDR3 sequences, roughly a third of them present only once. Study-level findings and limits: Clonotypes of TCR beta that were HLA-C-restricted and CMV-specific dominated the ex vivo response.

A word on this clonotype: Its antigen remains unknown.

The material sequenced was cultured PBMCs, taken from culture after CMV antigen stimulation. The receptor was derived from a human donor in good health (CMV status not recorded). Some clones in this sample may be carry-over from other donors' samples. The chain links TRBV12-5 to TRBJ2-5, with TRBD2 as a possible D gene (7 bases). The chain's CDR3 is CASGPKGGGGQETQYF. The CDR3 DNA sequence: TGTGCTAGTGGTCCTAAGGGGGGAGGGGGTCAAGAGACCCAGTACTTC.